This TCR beta chain comes out of a study of OX40 agonist ivuxolimab in advanced cancers. Study-wide context: The dose-escalation group included hepatocellular carcinoma, melanoma, renal cell carcinoma and head and neck cancer. Participants could have had prior anti-PD-1, anti-PD-L1 or anti-CTLA-4 therapy, and around 40% had some. Points from the study as a whole: The study observed clonal expansion of CD4+ and CD8+ blood T cells by week 6 at 0.1 to 3.0 mg/kg. Among patients with partial responses at 0.1-3.0 mg/kg, clonal expansion was among the lowest.

This clone was observed a few times. Its antigen is not identified. Profiling relied on immunoSEQ multiplex PCR, and the TCRdb table lists in-frame clones only, not all of them. Counted here are around 45,000 clones, around nine tenths occurring once; the ten biggest clones make up about 6%. The sample in question was CD4+ or CD8+ T cells sorted from blood, obtained in a trial of the OX40 agonist ivuxolimab. This clonotype originated in an adult with an advanced solid tumor such as melanoma, head and neck, liver or kidney cancer.

CDR3: CASSTGPNEQFF. The CDR3 nucleotides read TGTGCCAGCAGTACTGGTCCCAATGAGCAGTTCTTC. The rearrangement uses TRBV7-9 and TRBJ2-1, with no clear D. Germline assignment: CDR1 SEHNR and CDR2 FQNEAQ (reference sequence). V gave up 6 bases and J gave up 6 bases, with 9 bases separating them. CDR3 size: 12 residues.